This T cell receptor beta chain was sequenced during a study of T cells in pancreatic ductal adenocarcinoma. Selected pancreatic ductal adenocarcinoma patients had undergone surgery without neoadjuvant therapy. As regards this clone: The antigen is not known.

Germline assignment: CDR1 MNHNS and CDR2 SASEGT. The CDR3 has 15 amino acids. V was clipped by 4 bases and J by 0 bases; unmatched bases: 2. Findings and caveats of the study: Tumors hold more CD45RO+ effector T cells, which may bias toward lower diversity.

Clones were read by immunoSEQ multiplex PCR, and TCRdb kept only the in-frame ones, dropping some. Altogether around 31,000 clones are present, roughly 92% being singletons, with the ten largest covering around 2.1%. What was sequenced was PBMCs. The receptor was isolated from a human donor with pancreatic ductal adenocarcinoma. The V and J genes are TRBV6-1 and TRBJ1-5, with TRBD1 matching 8 bases. The CDR3, as DNA: TGTGCCAGCAGTGCGGACAGGGCTAGCAATCAGCCCCAGCATTTT. Its protein is CASSADRASNQPQHF.